This paragraph reports one TCR beta chain. The antigen is unknown. The germline V gene has CDR1 MRHNA and CDR2 SNTAGT. The CDR3 sequence is 13 residues long. The V gene lost 4 bases and the J gene lost 5 bases, with 12 bases spanning the gap. The data originate from a study of T cells in narcolepsy. General observations from the study: Same-patient CSF and blood CD4+ T cell clonotypes included HCRT-specific and TRIB2-specific autoreactive ones. Reportedly, autoreactive clonotypes were serially detected in patients' blood but not controls'.

The repertoire was sequenced with immunoSEQ multiplex PCR; TCRdb's copy has only in-frame clones and lacks some. The table shows 25,000 to 35,000 clones, with 70% to 80% occurring only once. Specimen: memory (CD45RA-) CD4+ T cells from blood. The chain has TRBV6-4 and TRBJ2-7, with D tentatively TRBD2 (6 bases). This receptor was identified in a human donor in good health. CDR3 amino acids: CASSVGGYDEQYF. The CDR3 nucleotides read TGTGCCAGCAGTGTCGGGGGATACGACGAGCAGTACTTC.